Listed below are T cell receptor beta chains from one sample, sequenced in a study of Ad26.COV2.S vaccination and SARS-CoV-2 variants. Libraries were prepared by immunoSEQ multiplex PCR; TCRdb keeps only in-frame clonotypes and omits some of them. Here the sample spans some 340,000 clones, around 85% being singletons. The sequencing used peripheral blood, collected in a trial of Ad26.COV2.S vaccine versus placebo. These receptor sequences come from a person aged 18 to 65 who received the Ad26.COV2.S COVID-19 vaccine or a placebo. The CDR3 runs from the conserved cysteine through the conserved F or W. The D gene is left open where the match is weak. Rows may omit the clone size; those that give it use once, few, many or a size class.

V gene	clone size	J gene	D gene	CDR3 DNA	CDR3 protein
TRBV24-1	-	TRBJ1-1	-	TGTGCCGTAAGGGGGAACACTGAAGCTTTCTTT	CAVRGNTEAFF
TRBV28	once	TRBJ2-1	-	TGTGCCAGCAGTTTATACTTTAAACCCGACCAAAAGAACAATGAGCAGTTCTTC	CASSLYFKPDQKNNEQFF
TRBV6-5	-	TRBJ1-2	-	TGTGCCAGCAGTCAGGGTCCCTATGGCTACACCTTC	CASSQGPYGYTF
TRBV7-3	once	TRBJ2-2	-	TGTGCCAGCAGCAGGACAGACGGGGAGCTGTTTTTT	CASSRTDGELFF
TRBV12-3/TRBV12-4	-	TRBJ1-1	-	TGTGCCAGCAGCCTAACAGGAGCCGAAGCTTTCTTT	CASSLTGAEAFF
TRBV4-1	-	TRBJ2-2	-	TGCGCCAGCAGCCAATGGGGGCAGGGAGACACCGGGGAGCTGTTTTTT	CASSQWGQGDTGELFF
TRBV5-6	-	TRBJ1-1	-	TGTGCCAGCAGCACGTGGCTAGGGGGACTGGGTCATATGAACACTGAAGCTTTCTTT	CASSTWLGGLGHMNTEAFF
TRBV5-1	-	TRBJ2-6	-	TGCGCCAGCTCTACCTTTCGAACTGGGGCCAACGTCCTGACTTTC	CASSTFRTGANVLTF
TRBV5-1	-	TRBJ2-3	-	TGCGCCAGCAGCTTGGAGGTCGCACCCGCGGTCCAGTATTTT	CASSLEVAPAVQYF
TRBV5-6	-	TRBJ2-4	-	TGTGCCAGCAGCTTACGGGGGCTAGCCAAAAACATTCAGTACTTC	CASSLRGLAKNIQYF
TRBV5-1	few	TRBJ2-5	-	TGCGCCAGCAGCCCTCGGCCATTTGGGGCTGAAGGGACCCAGTACTTC	CASSPRPFGAEGTQYF
TRBV7-2	-	TRBJ2-2	-	TGTGCCAGCAGCTATTCGGCCCTCGCCGGGGAGCTGTTTTTT	CASSYSALAGELFF
TRBV28	few	TRBJ2-7	TRBD1	TGTGCCAGCAGTCGCCTCTTCACAGGGGACGAGCAGTACTTC	CASSRLFTGDEQYF
TRBV6-5	-	TRBJ2-7	-	TGTGCCAGCAGTTATATTAACGGGGGTTACGAGCAGTACTTC	CASSYINGGYEQYF
TRBV29-1	-	TRBJ2-7	TRBD2	TGCAGCGTGCCCGCCTTTACTAGCGGGGGGGCTTACGAGCAGTACTTC	CSVPAFTSGGAYEQYF
TRBV6-1	-	TRBJ1-5	-	TGTGCCAGCAGTGAAACCAGGGCAAGCAATCAGCCCCAGCATTTT	CASSETRASNQPQHF
TRBV2	-	TRBJ2-1	-	TGTGCCAGCAGTGTATTAGTTGGAGAGCAGTTCTTC	CASSVLVGEQFF
TRBV10-1	-	TRBJ2-3	TRBD2	TGCGCCAGACTAGCGGGGATCACAGATACGCAGTATTTT	CARLAGITDTQYF
TRBV4-1	-	TRBJ1-2	TRBD1	TGCGCCAGCAGCGTTGGGACAGGGATTGAATATGGCTACACCTTC	CASSVGTGIEYGYTF
TRBV12-5	-	TRBJ1-5	TRBD1	TGTGCTAGTGGTTTGCTACAGGGGCGAAGCAATCAGCCCCAGCATTTT	CASGLLQGRSNQPQHF
TRBV5-4	-	TRBJ2-1	TRBD1	TGTGCCAGCAGCGCGCGCCCCAGGGGGAACTCCTACAATGAGCAGTTCTTC	CASSARPRGNSYNEQFF
TRBV5-1	-	TRBJ2-6	TRBD2	TGCGCCAGCAGCGCGGGGGGATCACCTGGGGCCAACGTCCTGACTTTC	CASSAGGSPGANVLTF
TRBV9	-	TRBJ2-5	-	TGTGCCAGCAGCGTAGATGCGGGGGCGGAGACCCAGTACTTC	CASSVDAGAETQYF
TRBV24-1	-	TRBJ2-1	-	TGTGCCACCAGTGATATCCGGGACTCCCTTCCAAATGAGCAGTTCTTC	CATSDIRDSLPNEQFF
TRBV5-1	-	TRBJ1-1	-	TGCGCCAGCTGGGTGGGTAGCAGGGGCGCTGAAGCTTTCTTT	CASWVGSRGAEAFF
TRBV6-5	-	TRBJ2-7	-	TGTGCCAGCAGCCAGCTGGACGAGCAGTACTTC	CASSQLDEQYF
TRBV20-1	-	TRBJ2-7	-	TGCAGTGGGGGGTACGAGCAGTACTTC	CSGGYEQYF
TRBV11-2	-	TRBJ1-1	TRBD1	TGTGCCAGCAGCACCCGGGGACAGCTAAACACTGAAGCTTTCTTT	CASSTRGQLNTEAFF
TRBV27	-	TRBJ1-6	TRBD1	TGTGCCAGCAGTTTGGTCGCAGGGGGCGTTTCACCCCTCCACTTT	CASSLVAGGVSPLHF
TRBV5-1	-	TRBJ1-1	TRBD1	TGCGCCAGCAGCTGGGAGACAGGACAGGTGAACACTGAAGCTTTCTTT	CASSWETGQVNTEAFF
TRBV15	once	TRBJ2-7	-	TGTGCCACCAGCAGAGATCCCGGGAGCTCCTACGAGCAGTACTTC	CATSRDPGSSYEQYF
TRBV29-1	-	TRBJ2-3	TRBD1	TGCAGCGCAACAGGGGGAACTAGCACAGATACGCAGTATTTT	CSATGGTSTDTQYF
TRBV6-5	-	TRBJ1-1	-	TGTGCCAGCATCCAGGGGTTGAACACTGAAGCTTTCTTT	CASIQGLNTEAFF
TRBV28	-	TRBJ1-3	-	TGTGCCAGCAGTTGGGTAAGGGGATTCTCTGGAAACACCATATATTTT	CASSWVRGFSGNTIYF
TRBV28	-	TRBJ2-1	-	TGTGCCAGCAGTTTTAGTCCAGGGACACCGAACTCCTACAATGAGCAGTTCTTC	CASSFSPGTPNSYNEQFF
TRBV6-5	once	TRBJ1-1	-	TGTGCCAGCAGTACGACAGGAATTGGCGCTGAAGCTTTCTTT	CASSTTGIGAEAFF
TRBV2	-	TRBJ1-1	-	TGTGCCAGCAGTGGGCAGGGAGGTTACACTGAAGCTTTCTTT	CASSGQGGYTEAFF
TRBV5-1	few	TRBJ2-1	-	TGCGCCAGCAGCTTACCTAGTTATGAGCAGTTCTTC	CASSLPSYEQFF